The 21 T cell receptor beta chains reported below all come from one sample, sequenced in a study of glioma-infiltrating T cells. Amplification of TCR alpha and beta CDR3 regions from RNA used iRepertoire nested multiplex PCR. TCRdb passed the multiplex PCR reads through MiXCR, listing each CDR3 protein once. This sample has around 350,000 distinct CDR3 sequences, with around 45% found just once. Sequenced sample: glioma tissue, nonneoplastic brain tissue, or PBMCs (not recorded which). Every receptor here comes from a human donor with low-grade glioma or glioblastoma, undergoing nonglioma brain surgery, or in good health (not recorded which).

This clonotype was seen a few times. The rearrangement joins TRBV20-1 to TRBJ2-1; 8 nucleotides agree with TRBD1. Germline V gene data show CDR1 as DFQATT and CDR2 as SNEGSKA (reference sequence). The CDR3 is 15 amino acids. This CDR3 is CSLGQGAISYNEQFF. CDR3 in DNA: TGCAGCCTGGGGCAGGGGGCTATCTCCTACAATGAGCAGTTCTTC.

This clonotype was detected a few times. The chain couples TRBV28 to TRBJ2-1; 8 bases are shared with TRBD1. This CDR3 has 14 amino acids. The germline V gene encodes CDR1 MDHEN and CDR2 SYDVKM. V dropped 4 bases and J dropped 5; count of bases not matched to a gene: 4. The CDR3 is CASSSHRGNNEQFF. In DNA form, the CDR3 reads TGTGCCAGCAGTTCCCACAGGGGGAACAATGAGCAGTTCTTC.

The chain employs TRBV7-4 and TRBJ2-7; D may be TRBD1 (6 bases). The CDR3 loop spans 15 amino acids. In germline, CDR1 is SGHVT, CDR2 SQSDAQ. Deletions cut 5 bases from V and 6 bases from J, with 20 bases between. The CDR3 nucleotides read TGTGCCAGCAGCCCGACTCACAGGGTCGATTCCGAGCAGTACTTC. Translating it yields CASSPTHRVDSEQYF.

The sample holds a few counts of this clonotype. This chain joins TRBV6-2 or TRBV6-3 and TRBJ1-1; no clear D. The V and J ends lost 6 bases and 4 bases respectively, with 12 bases between them. Germline values: CDR1 MNHEY, CDR2 SVGEGT. The CDR3 consists of 13 residues. CDR3 loop: CASSLNLGTEAFF. The CDR3 nucleotides are TGTGCCAGCAGCTTAAATTTAGGCACTGAAGCTTTCTTT.

About this clonotype itself: A read error is possible here, since a much larger clone lies one base away. This chain joins TRBV20-1 and TRBJ2-3; D is possibly TRBD2 (6 bases). Germline assignment: CDR1 DFQATT and CDR2 SNEGSKA (reference sequence). With 1 base removed from V and 4 bases from J, the gap between germline ends came to 12 bases. The CDR3 has 14 amino acids. The CDR3 coding sequence is TGCAGTGCTAGAGCTAGCGATGGCGCAGATACGCAGTATTTT. It encodes CSARASDGADTQYF.

The gene calls are TRBV7-2 and TRBJ2-1; D is unresolved. The CDR3 extends over 12 amino acids. Trimming took 4 bases from V and 6 from J, leaving 7 bases between them. Per the germline V gene, CDR1 is SGHTA and CDR2 is FQGNSA. In DNA, the CDR3 is TGTGCCAGCAGCTCCCTGACCAATGAGCAGTTCTTC. Translating it yields CASSSLTNEQFF.

This clonotype has just a few counts. This sequence joins TRBV7-9 and TRBJ2-3, with TRBD2 identical over 10 bases. With V trimmed by 6 bases and J by 3 bases, 6 bases remained unmatched. Per germline, CDR1 SEHNR and CDR2 FQNEAQ (reference sequence). This CDR3 spans 15 amino acids. The CDR3 sequence: CASSERGLATDTQYF. The DNA for the CDR3 is TGTGCCAGCAGTGAAAGGGGACTAGCGACAGATACGCAGTATTTT.

About this clonotype itself: A much larger clone sits a single nucleotide away, making a read error possible. V and J are TRBV5-5 and TRBJ2-1; 7 bases line up with TRBD2. CDR3 size: 14 residues. The germline CDR1 and CDR2 sequences are SGHKS and YYEKEE (reference sequence). The CDR3 DNA reads TGCGCCAGCGGCTTGGCGGGGGAGAGGTATGAGCAGTTCTTC. Encoded protein: CASGLAGERYEQFF.

This clonotype showed up many times. The junction differs from germline at one of its ends, possibly a read error. This rearrangement joins TRBV7-7 to TRBJ2-5; TRBD1 might be the D (5 bases). CDR1 SSHAT and CDR2 FNYEAQ come from the germline V gene (reference sequence). This CDR3 has 14 amino acids. The CDR3: CASSLNAGLETQYF. The DNA of the CDR3 is TGTGCTAGCAGCTTAAATGCAGGGCTAGAGACCCAGTACTTC.

This clonotype has only a few counts. The chain employs TRBV7-3 and TRBJ1-1, with TRBD1 identical over 9 bases. The CDR3 has 16 amino acids. The junction had 7 bases not matched to a gene; V was cut back by 2 bases and J by 3 bases. CDR1 and CDR2 (germline): SGHTA, FQGTGA. This chain's CDR3 is CASSLLTGGGDTEAFF. Here the CDR3 DNA reads TGTGCCAGCAGCTTACTGACAGGGGGAGGCGACACTGAAGCTTTCTTT. The full variable domain, in which reference TRBV7-3 and TRBJ1-1 provide the parts outside the CDR3, is GAGVSQTPSNKVTEKGKYVELRCDPISGHTALYWYRQSLGQGPEFLIYFQGTGAADDSGLPNDRFFAVRPEGSVSTLKIQRTERGDSAVYLCASSLLTGGGDTEAFFGQGTRLTVV.

This chain connects TRBV7-2 to TRBJ1-2; the D gene is possibly TRBD1 (5 bases). The length of the CDR3 is 13 residues. Germline V gives CDR1 SGHTA, CDR2 FQGNSA. Trimming pared 5 bases from V and 13 bases from J, leaving 20 bases between. Here the CDR3 DNA reads TGTGCCAGCAGCCAAGGGGTGCGGACACCCCGCACCTTC. Translating gives CASSQGVRTPRTF.

The rearrangement joins TRBV6-1 to TRBJ2-7; tentative D call: TRBD2 (6 bases). The V gene lost 4 bases and the J gene lost 2 bases, with 21 bases spanning the gap. The CDR3 totals 17 residues. The germline V gene has CDR1 MNHNS and CDR2 SASEGT. This CDR3 reads CASSGWSSASKAYEQYF. CDR3 nucleotide sequence: TGTGCCAGCAGTGGTTGGTCTAGCGCTTCGAAAGCCTACGAGCAGTACTTC.

The rearrangement uses TRBV29-1 and TRBJ2-5; 10 positions agree with TRBD2. CDR1 SQVTM and CDR2 ANQGSEA come from the germline V gene. CDR3 length: 13 amino acids. Unmatched junction bases numbered 1, after V lost 6 bases and J lost 0 bases. CDR3 loop: CSVGTSDQETQYF. The CDR3 region has the DNA TGCAGCGTCGGGACTAGCGACCAAGAGACCCAGTACTTC.

This clonotype was seen ten or more times. J is TRBJ2-7 and V is TRBV27; 11 bases are shared with TRBD1. Germline V gene lookup returns CDR1 MNHEY and CDR2 SMNVEV (reference sequence). V lost 5 bases to trimming and J lost 3 bases; unmatched junction nucleotides: 6. The CDR3 is 15 residues long. CDR3 sequence: CASSAKGQGGYEQYF. In DNA form, the CDR3 reads TGTGCCAGCAGTGCGAAGGGACAGGGGGGCTACGAGCAGTACTTC.

This clonotype was picked up a small number of times. The J gene is TRBJ2-7, the V gene TRBV19; TRBD2 is a possible D gene (5 bases). Germline V CDR1 and CDR2: LNHDA, SQIVND (reference sequence). With 9 bases removed from V and 0 bases from J, the gap between germline ends came to 12 bases. This CDR3 is built from 13 residues. CDR3 in DNA: TGTGCCAGCTCCAGGAGGCACTCCTACGAGCAGTACTTC. Its translation is CASSRRHSYEQYF.

The genes are TRBV28 and TRBJ2-1; D is perhaps TRBD2 (7 bases). V was pared by 8 bases and J by 10 bases, with 24 bases between. The CDR3 covers 15 residues. The germline gives CDR1 MDHEN, CDR2 SYDVKM. The CDR3 is CASSPGGRSSYEQFF. The DNA for the CDR3 is TGTGCCAGCTCCCCCGGGGGGCGAAGCTCCTACGAGCAGTTCTTC.

The V call is TRBV7-2, the J call TRBJ2-5; 7 bases align to TRBD2. The junction had 7 bases not matched to a gene; V was cut back by 5 bases and J by 1 base. Germline CDR1 is SGHTA and CDR2 is FQGNSA. CDR3 length: 15 residues. The CDR3 DNA reads as TGTGCCAGCAGCCCCCGCGGGAGATTCCAAGAGACCCAGTACTTC. Its protein product is CASSPRGRFQETQYF.

This clonotype was found once. The chain joins TRBV7-9 to TRBJ2-1; unclear D gene. This CDR3 has 16 residues. V was pared by 1 base and J by 2 bases, with 12 bases between. Germline V lookup: CDR1 SEHNR, CDR2 FQNEAQ (reference sequence). This CDR3 reads CASSLEGLGAYNEQFF. CDR3 nucleotides: TGTGCCAGCAGCTTAGAGGGTCTAGGCGCCTACAATGAGCAGTTCTTC. Using reference TRBV7-9 and TRBJ2-1 for the parts outside the CDR3, the full variable domain is DTGVSQNPRHKITKRGQNVTFRCDPISEHNRLYWYRQTLGQGPEFLTYFQNEAQLEKSRLLSDRFSAERPKGSFSTLEIQRTEQGDSAMYLCASSLEGLGAYNEQFFGPGTRLTVL.

This clonotype was counted many times. The genes are TRBV20-1 and TRBJ2-3; D not resolved. V lost 0 bases to trimming and J lost 6 bases, with 7 bases between them. The germline V gene encodes CDR1 DFQATT and CDR2 SNEGSKA (reference sequence). This CDR3 contains 12 residues. The CDR3 region has the DNA TGCAGTGCTAGAGATCTCCGGGATACGCAGTATTTT. This encodes CSARDLRDTQYF.

This chain uses TRBV20-1 with TRBJ2-7; D remains ambiguous. V lost 5 bases and J 0 bases, leaving 8 bases between the germline ends. The CDR3 contains 12 residues. In germline, CDR1 is DFQATT, CDR2 SNEGSKA (reference sequence). The CDR3 is CSAPRSSYEQYF. CDR3 DNA: TGCAGTGCTCCCAGATCCTCCTACGAGCAGTACTTC.

The chain employs TRBV10-3 and TRBJ2-1; a possible D gene is TRBD2 (5 bases). The V gene's germline CDR1 is ENHRY and CDR2 SYGVKD. This CDR3 spans 17 amino acids. V was trimmed by 6 bases and J by 9 bases, leaving 27 bases between them. The CDR3 sequence: CAIRASLIASIMSEQFF. As DNA, the CDR3 is TGTGCCATCAGGGCGTCTTTGATAGCGTCGATTATGAGTGAGCAGTTCTTC.